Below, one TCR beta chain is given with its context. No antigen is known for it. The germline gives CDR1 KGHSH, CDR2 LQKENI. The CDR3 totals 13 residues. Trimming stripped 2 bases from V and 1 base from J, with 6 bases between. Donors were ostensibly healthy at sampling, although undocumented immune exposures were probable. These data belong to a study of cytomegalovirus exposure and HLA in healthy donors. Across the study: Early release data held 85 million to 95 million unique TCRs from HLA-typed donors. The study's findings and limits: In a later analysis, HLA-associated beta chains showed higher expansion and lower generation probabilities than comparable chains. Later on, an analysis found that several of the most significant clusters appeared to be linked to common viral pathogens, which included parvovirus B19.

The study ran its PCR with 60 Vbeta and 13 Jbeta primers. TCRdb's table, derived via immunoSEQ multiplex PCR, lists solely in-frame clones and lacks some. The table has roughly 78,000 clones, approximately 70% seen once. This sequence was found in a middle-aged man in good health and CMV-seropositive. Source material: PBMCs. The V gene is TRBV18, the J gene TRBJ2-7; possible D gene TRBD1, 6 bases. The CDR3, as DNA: TGTGCCAGCTCACCAACAGGGTCCTACGAGCAGTACTTC. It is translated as CASSPTGSYEQYF. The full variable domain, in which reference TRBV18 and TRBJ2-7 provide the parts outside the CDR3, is NAGVMQNPRHLVRRRGQEARLRCSPMKGHSHVYWYRQLPEEGLKFMVYLQKENIIDESGMPKERFSAEFPKEGPSILRIQQVVRGDSAAYFCASSPTGSYEQYFGPGTRLTVT.